The 16 T cell receptor beta chains below were found in one sample sequenced in a study of shared clonotypes between healthy human individuals. The data were produced by immunoSEQ multiplex PCR, yet TCRdb's version contains in-frame clones alone and is incomplete. The sample carries over a million clones, 75% to 80% recorded once. The sequencing sample was made of memory CD4+ T cells from PBMCs. Subset here: CD45RA-negative fraction. The receptors derive from a man aged 18 to 30 in good health. Some clones in this sample may be carry-over from other donors' samples.

This chain connects TRBV6-4 to TRBJ2-4; 9 bases agree with TRBD2. Germline V CDR1 and CDR2: MRHNA, SNTAGT. Losses at the gene ends were 5 bases for V and 2 bases for J; bases not matched to a gene: 13. The CDR3 covers 18 residues. CDR3 DNA sequence: TGTGCCAGCAGTTTCCCTCCTATAGCGGGAGTAACCAAAAACATTCAGTACTTC. Translation: CASSFPPIAGVTKNIQYF.

The chain links TRBV7-3 to TRBJ2-2, with D unresolved. The CDR3 has 15 amino acids. CDR1 and CDR2 (germline): SGHTA, FQGTGA. Between the trimmed V and J ends, which lost 2 bases and 5 bases, there was a span of 12 bases. DNA for the CDR3: TGTGCCAGCAGCTTATCGAGACCTCCGACCGGGGAGCTGTTTTTT. Translating gives CASSLSRPPTGELFF.

This clone is a singleton in its sample. As DNA, the CDR3 is TGCGCCAGCAGCTCCAGGGACGGGAACACTGAAGCTTTCTTT. Its translation is CASSSRDGNTEAFF. V usage is TRBV5-1 and J usage is TRBJ1-1, with D possibly matching TRBD1 (5 bases). CDR1 is SGHRS, CDR2 YFSETQ, per germline. The V end lost 3 bases, the J end lost 1 base, and 10 bases lay between the germline ends. The CDR3 has 14 amino acids.

The chain combines TRBV28 with TRBJ1-2, with 7 bases lining up with TRBD1. The CDR3 sequence is 18 residues long. Germline V gene data show CDR1 as MDHEN and CDR2 as SYDVKM. J lost 3 bases, V lost 1 base, and 14 bases had no gene match. CDR3 bases: TGTGCCAGCAGTTTATTGGCTGGGACAGCGAGAGGACACTATGGCTACACCTTC. Translated: CASSLLAGTARGHYGYTF.

A note on this clone: At the DNA level, this CDR3 is encoded by other sequences in the same sample as well. V gene TRBV15 combines with J gene TRBJ2-7, with D possibly being TRBD2 (5 bases). The CDR3 sequence is 13 residues long. The germline gives CDR1 LNHNV, CDR2 YYDKDF (reference sequence). V lost 0 bases and J lost 3, with 6 bases in between. The DNA of the CDR3 is TGTGCCACCAGCAGAGATCGGGGCTACGAGCAGTACTTC. Translating it yields CATSRDRGYEQYF.

The chain employs TRBV7-9 and TRBJ2-2, with 9 bases fitting TRBD1. The germline V gene encodes CDR1 SEHNR and CDR2 FQNEAQ (reference sequence). The trim removed 5 bases at V and 2 bases at J, leaving 3 bases unmatched. The CDR3 extends over 15 amino acids. The CDR3 DNA reads TGTGCCAGCAGCCGGGGACAGGGCAACACCGGGGAGCTGTTTTTT. Protein sequence: CASSRGQGNTGELFF.

J is TRBJ1-2 and V is TRBV18; TRBD1 matches 7 bases. CDR1 is KGHSH, CDR2 LQKENI, per germline. The CDR3 has 16 amino acids. V shed 2 bases, J shed 4 bases, and the junction held 10 bases outside the gene matches. The CDR3 loop is CASSPDPHRDSYGYTF. The DNA for the CDR3 is TGTGCCAGCTCACCAGACCCTCACCGGGACAGCTATGGCTACACCTTC. The variable domain in full, with the rest retrieved from reference TRBV18 and TRBJ1-2, is NAGVMQNPRHLVRRRGQEARLRCSPMKGHSHVYWYRQLPEEGLKFMVYLQKENIIDESGMPKERFSAEFPKEGPSILRIQQVVRGDSAAYFCASSPDPHRDSYGYTFGSGTRLTVV.

Of note for this clone: This specimen includes other DNA sequences encoding the same CDR3. The chain couples TRBV5-1 to TRBJ1-4; D not certain. The germline V gene has CDR1 SGHRS and CDR2 YFSETQ. The germline V and J ends were trimmed by 1 base and 7 bases, with 11 bases remaining between them. This CDR3 spans 14 amino acids. The CDR3: CASSLSGSGEKLFF. Here the CDR3 DNA reads TGCGCCAGCAGCTTGTCGGGTAGTGGTGAAAAACTGTTTTTT.

The J gene is TRBJ2-2, the V gene TRBV5-6; no firm D call. The V gene's germline CDR1 is SGHDT and CDR2 YYEEEE. Trimming cost V 6 bases and J 4 bases, with 4 bases left between them. The CDR3 consists of 11 residues. The CDR3 is CASTRTGELFF. CDR3 bases: TGTGCCAGCACGCGCACCGGGGAGCTGTTTTTT.

The J gene is TRBJ2-7, the V gene TRBV6-1; weak D call: TRBD2 (5 bases). The V and J ends lost 7 bases and 2 bases respectively, with 12 bases between them. Germline values: CDR1 MNHNS, CDR2 SASEGT. This CDR3 spans 13 amino acids. The DNA of the CDR3 is TGTGCCAGCATAACGGGAAGCCCCTACGAGCAGTACTTC. Protein sequence: CASITGSPYEQYF.

This clone appeared a few times. The chain recombines TRBV5-1 with TRBJ2-7, with D perhaps assigned TRBD1 or TRBD2 (5 bases each). With 4 bases removed from V and 0 bases from J, the gap between germline ends came to 17 bases. The CDR3 has 16 amino acids. Germline CDR1 and CDR2: SGHRS and YFSETQ. The CDR3 DNA reads as TGCGCCAGCAGCCGGGGCGACTCTTCACCCTCCTACGAGCAGTACTTC. It yields the protein CASSRGDSSPSYEQYF.

The J gene is TRBJ2-3, the V gene TRBV2, with D perhaps matching TRBD1 or TRBD2 (5 bases each). Germline CDR1 reads SNHLY; CDR2 reads FYNNEI. V lost 4 bases and J lost 4, with 15 bases in between. The CDR3 loop spans 15 amino acids. The CDR3 bases are TGTGCCAGCAGTGCCTATTTGGGGACGCCAGATACGCAGTATTTT. This gives the protein CASSAYLGTPDTQYF.

V is TRBV7-3 and J is TRBJ2-1, with TRBD1 matching over 10 bases. The germline gives CDR1 SGHTA, CDR2 FQGTGA. The CDR3 consists of 14 residues. Germline trimming cut 1 base from V and 10 bases from J; bases unmatched to any gene: 4. The CDR3 protein is CASSLIGTGDEQFF. In nucleotides, the CDR3 is TGTGCCAGCAGCTTAATTGGGACAGGGGACGAGCAGTTCTTC. Full variable domain (remainder filled in from reference TRBV7-3 and TRBJ2-1): GAGVSQTPSNKVTEKGKYVELRCDPISGHTALYWYRQSLGQGPEFLIYFQGTGAADDSGLPNDRFFAVRPEGSVSTLKIQRTERGDSAVYLCASSLIGTGDEQFFGPGTRLTVL.

This clone was counted once. The rearrangement links TRBV7-2 to TRBJ2-6; 8 nucleotides match TRBD1. Losses at the gene ends were 4 bases for V and 5 bases for J; bases not matched to a gene: 10. There are 17 residues in the CDR3. The germline V gene encodes CDR1 SGHTA and CDR2 FQGNSA. DNA of the CDR3: TGTGCCAGCAGCTCGGATATCAGGGGGCTAAGGGCCAACGTCCTGACTTTC. Translating gives CASSSDIRGLRANVLTF.

The genes are TRBV6-5 and TRBJ1-1; D not resolved. V lost 5 bases and J 4 bases, leaving 11 bases between the germline ends. Germline V CDR1 and CDR2: MNHEY, SVGAGI. The CDR3 spans 13 residues. The CDR3 sequence is CASSVDWGTEAFF. The CDR3 nucleotides read TGTGCCAGCAGTGTGGACTGGGGCACTGAAGCTTTCTTT.

This clone was observed a few times. The chain joins TRBV20-1 to TRBJ1-1, with TRBD1 matching 7 bases. The CDR3 sequence is 11 residues long. The germline V gene encodes CDR1 DFQATT and CDR2 SNEGSKA (reference sequence). Trimming cost V 5 bases and J 12 bases; bases outside gene matches: 9. CDR3 protein: CSAAHRTGTFF. DNA for the CDR3: TGCAGTGCTGCTCACAGGACAGGAACTTTCTTT.